This TCR beta chain was captured by sequencing in a study of blood T cell repertoires in COVID-19. As for the study in general: Nucleic acid was either cDNA or gDNA, and it came from T cells, B-cell-depleted T cells, or PBMCs.

Allocation to cohorts depended on clinical history reported by the participants. Either two negative PCRs, clearance, or symptom resolution qualified Cohort 3 donors as recovered. Looked up from germline, CDR1 is MGHDK and CDR2 is SYGVNS. The V segment lost 6 bases and the J segment 2 bases; nucleotides outside the gene matches: 7. The CDR3 length is 14 residues. Original processing notes: Amplification from reference gene primers served as the basis for estimated nucleated cell counts. Produced via immunoSEQ multiplex PCR; TCRdb's table is partial and in-frame only. That table furnishes V, J and clone size, whereas the DNA furnished D and trimming. The data hold 200,000 to 250,000 clones, with 87% observed a single time.

The clonotype originates from a man aged 25 to 40 who had recovered from COVID-19. What was sequenced was PBMCs or T cells enriched from blood (not recorded which). The rearrangement uses TRBV25-1 and TRBJ2-7, with 7 nucleotides matching TRBD2. The CDR3 DNA sequence: TGTGCCAGCAGGATCGGGAGGCGGGCCTACGAGCAGTACTTC. It specifies CASRIGRRAYEQYF.